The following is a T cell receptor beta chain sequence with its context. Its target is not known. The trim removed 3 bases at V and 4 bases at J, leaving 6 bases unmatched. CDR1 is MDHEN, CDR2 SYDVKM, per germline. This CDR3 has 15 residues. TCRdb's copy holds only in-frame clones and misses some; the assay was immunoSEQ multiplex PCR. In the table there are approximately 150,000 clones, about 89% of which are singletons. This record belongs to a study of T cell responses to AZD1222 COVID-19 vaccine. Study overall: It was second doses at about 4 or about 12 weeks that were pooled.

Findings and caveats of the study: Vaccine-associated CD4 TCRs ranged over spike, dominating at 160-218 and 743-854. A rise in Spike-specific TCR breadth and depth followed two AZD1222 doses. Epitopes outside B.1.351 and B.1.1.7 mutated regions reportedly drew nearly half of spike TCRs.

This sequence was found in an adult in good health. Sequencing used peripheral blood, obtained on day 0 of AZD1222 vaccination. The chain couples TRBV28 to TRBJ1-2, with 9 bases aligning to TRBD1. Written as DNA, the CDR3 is TGTGCCAGCAGTTTTCCGGGACAGGGAAGCTATGGCTACACCTTC. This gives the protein CASSFPGQGSYGYTF.